The 10 T cell receptor beta chains listed next were all sequenced from one sample in a study of cytomegalovirus exposure and HLA in healthy donors. Researchers ran the PCR with 60 Vbeta and 13 Jbeta primers. Profiled with immunoSEQ multiplex PCR; TCRdb holds only in-frame clones, not every one. The sample yields roughly 100,000 clones, around 78% seen once. The source material was PBMCs. The receptors stem from a male donor in good health and CMV-seronegative.

This clone was recorded once. The chain uses TRBV19 and TRBJ2-5; D ambiguous. The V end lost 3 bases, the J end lost 4 bases, and 12 bases lay between the germline ends. CDR1 is LNHDA, CDR2 SQIVND, per germline (reference sequence). The CDR3 has 14 amino acids. In DNA, the CDR3 is TGTGCCAGTAGTATCCTACCGGTCGGAGAGACCCAGTACTTC. This gives the protein CASSILPVGETQYF.

This clone was counted a single time. The chain joins TRBV28 to TRBJ2-1; D might be TRBD1 (6 bases). From germline, CDR1 is MDHEN and CDR2 SYDVKM. This CDR3 is built from 14 residues. Between the trimmed V and J ends, which lost 7 bases and 3 bases, there was a span of 13 bases. This CDR3 is CASKGPGDYNEQFF. CDR3 DNA sequence: TGTGCCAGCAAGGGGCCAGGGGACTACAATGAGCAGTTCTTC.

Only a few counts were recorded for this clone. J is TRBJ1-2 and V is TRBV4-1, with TRBD1 as a possible D gene (6 bases). There are 12 residues in the CDR3. Germline CDR1 MGHRA, CDR2 YSYEKL. V was cut by 6 bases and J by 5 bases, with 10 bases left in between. The CDR3 loop reads CASSGTQYGYTF. The CDR3 coding sequence is TGCGCCAGCAGTGGGACACAGTATGGCTACACCTTC.

V is TRBV27 and J is TRBJ1-4; tentatively, D is TRBD1 (6 bases). Germline values: CDR1 MNHEY, CDR2 SMNVEV (reference sequence). There are 14 residues in the CDR3. V was pared by 3 bases and J by 4 bases, with 9 bases between. The CDR3 DNA reads as TGTGCCAGCAGTTTGACAGGCAGTAATGAAAAACTGTTTTTT. It specifies CASSLTGSNEKLFF.

This clone was recorded only once. This sequence joins TRBV9 and TRBJ2-5, with D perhaps TRBD1 (6 bases). Trimming took 3 bases from V and 1 from J, leaving 10 bases between them. Germline CDR1 SGDLS, CDR2 YYNGEE. The CDR3 is made up of 14 amino acids. CDR3 coding DNA: TGTGCCAGCAGCGCCGAACAGGGCCAAGAGACCCAGTACTTC. This codes for CASSAEQGQETQYF.

This chain links TRBV25-1 with TRBJ2-5, with a tentative D call TRBD2 (6 bases). The CDR3 is made up of 15 amino acids. Germline V gene sequence: CDR1 MGHDK, CDR2 SYGVNS. Trimming left V 2 bases short and J 4 bases short, with 14 bases between. The CDR3 region has the DNA TGTGCCAGCAGTGAACTCGGGGGAATTCGAGAGACCCAGTACTTC. Translated: CASSELGGIRETQYF.

The J gene is TRBJ2-7, the V gene TRBV15, with D tentatively TRBD2 (6 bases). CDR3 size: 14 residues. Trimming took 3 bases from V and 0 from J, leaving 9 bases between them. Germline CDR1 is LNHNV and CDR2 is YYDKDF (reference sequence). The CDR3 bases are TGTGCCACCAGCAGCCCTAGCGACTCCTACGAGCAGTACTTC. The encoded protein is CATSSPSDSYEQYF.

This chain joins TRBV2 and TRBJ2-1; 7 nucleotides align to TRBD2. With 3 bases clipped from V and 3 bases from J, the junction kept 5 bases outside the gene matches. The CDR3 is 15 residues long. The germline V gene has CDR1 SNHLY and CDR2 FYNNEI. The CDR3 sequence is CASSDPLAVYNEQFF. CDR3 nucleotide sequence: TGTGCCAGCAGTGATCCTCTAGCGGTCTACAATGAGCAGTTCTTC.

The rearrangement joins TRBV5-1 to TRBJ2-2; perhaps TRBD1 as D (6 bases). Trimming pared 4 bases from V and 6 bases from J, leaving 10 bases between. The CDR3 has 13 residues. Germline assignment: CDR1 SGHRS and CDR2 YFSETQ. The CDR3: CASSPQGSGELFF. CDR3 in DNA: TGCGCCAGCAGCCCACAGGGATCCGGGGAGCTGTTTTTT.

The chain couples TRBV19 to TRBJ2-1; 12 bases are a match to TRBD2. The CDR3 extends over 20 amino acids. The trim removed 3 bases at V and 2 bases at J, leaving 14 bases unmatched. Germline V gene data show CDR1 as LNHDA and CDR2 as SQIVND (reference sequence). In DNA, the CDR3 is TGTGCCAGTAGTATTCCCCGTCTAGCGGGAGGGCCGAGGCCCTACAATGAGCAGTTCTTC. Residues: CASSIPRLAGGPRPYNEQFF.